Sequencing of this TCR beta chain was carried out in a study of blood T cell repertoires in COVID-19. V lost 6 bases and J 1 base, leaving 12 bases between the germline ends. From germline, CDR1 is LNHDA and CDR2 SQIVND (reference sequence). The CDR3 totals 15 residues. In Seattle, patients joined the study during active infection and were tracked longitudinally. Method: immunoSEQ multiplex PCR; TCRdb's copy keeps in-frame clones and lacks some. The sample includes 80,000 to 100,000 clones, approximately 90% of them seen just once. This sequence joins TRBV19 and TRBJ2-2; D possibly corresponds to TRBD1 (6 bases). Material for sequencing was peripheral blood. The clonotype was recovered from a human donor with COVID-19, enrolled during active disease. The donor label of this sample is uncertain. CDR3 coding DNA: TGTGCCAGTAGACGACAGGACCTGAACACCGGGGAGCTGTTTTTT. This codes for CASRRQDLNTGELFF.